The clone carrying this T cell receptor beta chain was seen ten or more times. Its antigen remains unknown. These data come from a study of identical twins. Study findings and constraints: In drawing conclusions, the study used cross-sectional statistical analysis and did not follow the same donors.

From the 5' RACE reads, TCRdb called clonotypes with MiXCR, one entry per CDR3 protein. The table includes about 570,000 distinct CDR3 sequences, more than 9% detected once. The germline V gene encodes CDR1 MNHEY and CDR2 SVGAGI. V was pared by 6 bases and J by 9 bases, with 12 bases between. The CDR3 has 12 residues. No donor was unhealthy or non-Caucasian. This sample was also put to use in a study of yellow fever vaccine responses in identical twins.

The J gene is TRBJ1-5, the V gene TRBV6-5; D uncertain. The clonotype was recovered from a woman under 30 in good health. Sample: PBMCs. CDR3 residues: CASRPVGGPQHF. The CDR3 DNA sequence: TGTGCCAGCAGACCAGTGGGTGGGCCCCAGCATTTT.